The source of this T cell receptor beta chain is a study of blood T cell repertoires in COVID-19. The overall study: Italy, Spain and the United States were the sources of the convalescent and acute COVID-19 samples. T cells, B-cell-depleted T cells, or PBMCs supplied cDNA or gDNA.

Authors' analysis steps: How many nucleated cells were present was estimated from reference gene primer amplification. Sequenced by immunoSEQ multiplex PCR; TCRdb stores in-frame clones only, minus some. D and trimming were read from the DNA, whereas the V and J calls and clone size are those reported in that table. The sample holds fewer than 75,000 clones; approximately 79% are singletons and the top ten take 2.5% to 3.5%. The CDR3 consists of 14 residues. Germline CDR1 and CDR2: SNHLY and FYNNEI. The germline V and J ends were trimmed by 6 bases and 7 bases, with 18 bases remaining between them. The sequenced sample consisted of peripheral blood. The clonotype comes from a man aged 55 to 69 with acute or convalescent COVID-19. The chain joins TRBV2 to TRBJ1-2; D remains unclear. The CDR3 sequence: CASRGDTYRRGYTF. CDR3 sequence (DNA): TGTGCCAGCAGGGGAGACACTTACCGGCGTGGCTACACCTTC. Full variable domain (remainder filled in from reference TRBV2 and TRBJ1-2): EPEVTQTPSHQVTQMGQEVILRCVPISNHLYFYWYRQILGQKVEFLVSFYNNEISEKSEIFDDQFSVERPDGSNFTLKIRSTKLEDSAMYFCASRGDTYRRGYTFGSGTRLTVV.